This T cell receptor (beta chain) was sequenced for a study of CD8+CD57+ T cells in acquired aplastic anemia. Losses at the gene ends were 6 bases for V and 5 bases for J; bases not matched to a gene: 4. Germline CDR1 ENHRY, CDR2 SYGVKD. This CDR3 spans 14 amino acids. Genomic DNA was employed as the template in profiling TCR beta VDJ and CDR3. Via MiXCR, TCRdb re-called the reads, giving one row per CDR3 protein. The sample consists of a few hundred thousand distinct CDR3 sequences, about three fifths of them appearing once. The patients chosen for sequencing had shown expansion of CD8+CD57+ cells (detected by flow cytometry).

The specimen sequenced was sorted CD4+, CD8+, or CD8+CD57+ T cells (not recorded which) from PBMCs. The clonotype comes from a human donor with aplastic anemia. V and J are TRBV10-3 and TRBJ2-1; the match to TRBD2 covers 10 bases. The CDR3 DNA reads TGTGCCATCAGACAGCGGGGGGGGGACAATGAGCAGTTCTTC. Its translation: CAIRQRGGDNEQFF.